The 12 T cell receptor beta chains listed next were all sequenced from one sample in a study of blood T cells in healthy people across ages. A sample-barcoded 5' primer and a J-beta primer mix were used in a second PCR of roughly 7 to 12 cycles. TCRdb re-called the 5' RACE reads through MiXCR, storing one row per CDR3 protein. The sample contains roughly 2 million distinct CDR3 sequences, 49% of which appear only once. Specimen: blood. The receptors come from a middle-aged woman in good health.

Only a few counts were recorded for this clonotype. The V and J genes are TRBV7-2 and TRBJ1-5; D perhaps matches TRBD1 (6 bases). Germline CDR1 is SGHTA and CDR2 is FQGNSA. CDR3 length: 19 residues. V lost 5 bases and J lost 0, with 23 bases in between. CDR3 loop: CASSPGWGAGYYSNQPQHF. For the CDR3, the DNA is TGTGCCAGCAGCCCCGGGTGGGGGGCGGGATACTATAGCAATCAGCCCCAGCATTTT.

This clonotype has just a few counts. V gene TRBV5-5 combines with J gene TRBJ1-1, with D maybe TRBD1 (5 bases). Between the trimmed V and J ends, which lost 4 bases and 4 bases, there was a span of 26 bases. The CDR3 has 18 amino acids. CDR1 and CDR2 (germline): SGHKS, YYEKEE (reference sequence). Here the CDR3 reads CASSRNTGTYAGSTEAFF. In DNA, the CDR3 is TGTGCCAGCAGCCGAAACACCGGGACGTACGCGGGGAGCACTGAAGCTTTCTTT.

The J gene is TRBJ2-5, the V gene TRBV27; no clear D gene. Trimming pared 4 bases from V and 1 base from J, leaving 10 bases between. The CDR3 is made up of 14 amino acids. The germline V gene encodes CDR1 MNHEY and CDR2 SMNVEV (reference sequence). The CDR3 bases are TGTGCCAGCAGTTGGGTGGTTGGCCAAGAGACCCAGTACTTC. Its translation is CASSWVVGQETQYF.

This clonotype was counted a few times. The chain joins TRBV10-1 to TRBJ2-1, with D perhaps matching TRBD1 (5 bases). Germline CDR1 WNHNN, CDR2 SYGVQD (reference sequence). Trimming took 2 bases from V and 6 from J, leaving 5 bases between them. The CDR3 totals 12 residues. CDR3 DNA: TGCGCCAGCAGTGAGGGGGCCAATGAGCAGTTCTTC. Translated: CASSEGANEQFF.

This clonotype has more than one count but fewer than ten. CDR3 sequence reads: CASSYGPDTSMTYEQYF. DNA of the CDR3: TGTGCCAGCAGTTACGGTCCGGACACGAGCATGACCTACGAGCAGTACTTC. The chain carries TRBV6-2 or TRBV6-3 and TRBJ2-7; possible D gene TRBD1, 5 bases. The CDR3 is made up of 17 amino acids. Germline CDR1 and CDR2: MNHEY and SVGEGT. Between the trimmed V and J ends, which lost 2 bases and 2 bases, there was a span of 19 bases.

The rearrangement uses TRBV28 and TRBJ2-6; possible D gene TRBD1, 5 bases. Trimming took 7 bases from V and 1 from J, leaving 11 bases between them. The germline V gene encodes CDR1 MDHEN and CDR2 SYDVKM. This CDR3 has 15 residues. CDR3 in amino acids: CASKTAGSGANVLTF. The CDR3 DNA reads TGTGCCAGCAAGACTGCAGGGTCTGGGGCCAACGTCCTGACTTTC.

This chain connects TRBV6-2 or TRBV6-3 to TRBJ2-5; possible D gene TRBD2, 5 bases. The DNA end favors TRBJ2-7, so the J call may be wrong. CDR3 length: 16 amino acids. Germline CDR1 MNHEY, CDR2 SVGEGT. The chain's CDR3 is CASSYRTVLAGREQYF. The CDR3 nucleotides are TGTGCCAGCAGTTATCGGACGGTCCTAGCAGGACGCGAGCAGTACTTC.

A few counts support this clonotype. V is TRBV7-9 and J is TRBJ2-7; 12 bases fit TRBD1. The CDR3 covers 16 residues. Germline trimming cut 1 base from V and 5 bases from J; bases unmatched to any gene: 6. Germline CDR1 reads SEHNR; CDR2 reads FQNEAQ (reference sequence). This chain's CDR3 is CASSLEAGTGGNEQYF. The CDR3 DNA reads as TGTGCCAGCAGCTTAGAGGCCGGGACAGGGGGCAACGAGCAGTACTTC.

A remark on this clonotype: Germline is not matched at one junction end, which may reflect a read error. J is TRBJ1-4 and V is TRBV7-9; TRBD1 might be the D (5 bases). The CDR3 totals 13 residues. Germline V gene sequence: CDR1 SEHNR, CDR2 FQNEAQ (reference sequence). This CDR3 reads CASSLTVNEKPFF. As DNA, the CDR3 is TGTGCCAGCAGCTTGACAGTTAATGAAAAACCGTTTTTT.

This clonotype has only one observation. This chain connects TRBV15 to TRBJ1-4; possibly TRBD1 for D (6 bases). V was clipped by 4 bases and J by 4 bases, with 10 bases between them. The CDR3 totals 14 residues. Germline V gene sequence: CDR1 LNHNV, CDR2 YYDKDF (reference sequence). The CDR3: CATSKDRNNEKLFF. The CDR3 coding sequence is TGTGCCACCAGCAAGGACAGAAATAATGAAAAACTGTTTTTT.

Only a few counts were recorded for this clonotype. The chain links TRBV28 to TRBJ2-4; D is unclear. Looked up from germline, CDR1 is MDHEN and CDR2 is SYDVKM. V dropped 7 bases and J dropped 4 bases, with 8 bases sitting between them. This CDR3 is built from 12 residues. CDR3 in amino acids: CASMGRKNIQYF. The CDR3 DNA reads TGTGCCAGCATGGGCAGAAAAAACATTCAGTACTTC.

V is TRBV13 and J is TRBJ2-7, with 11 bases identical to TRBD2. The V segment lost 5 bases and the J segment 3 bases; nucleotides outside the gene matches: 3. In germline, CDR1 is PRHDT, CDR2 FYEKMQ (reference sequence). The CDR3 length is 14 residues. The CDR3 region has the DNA TGTGCCAGCAGCAAGGGACTAGCGGACTACGAGCAGTACTTC. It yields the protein CASSKGLADYEQYF.